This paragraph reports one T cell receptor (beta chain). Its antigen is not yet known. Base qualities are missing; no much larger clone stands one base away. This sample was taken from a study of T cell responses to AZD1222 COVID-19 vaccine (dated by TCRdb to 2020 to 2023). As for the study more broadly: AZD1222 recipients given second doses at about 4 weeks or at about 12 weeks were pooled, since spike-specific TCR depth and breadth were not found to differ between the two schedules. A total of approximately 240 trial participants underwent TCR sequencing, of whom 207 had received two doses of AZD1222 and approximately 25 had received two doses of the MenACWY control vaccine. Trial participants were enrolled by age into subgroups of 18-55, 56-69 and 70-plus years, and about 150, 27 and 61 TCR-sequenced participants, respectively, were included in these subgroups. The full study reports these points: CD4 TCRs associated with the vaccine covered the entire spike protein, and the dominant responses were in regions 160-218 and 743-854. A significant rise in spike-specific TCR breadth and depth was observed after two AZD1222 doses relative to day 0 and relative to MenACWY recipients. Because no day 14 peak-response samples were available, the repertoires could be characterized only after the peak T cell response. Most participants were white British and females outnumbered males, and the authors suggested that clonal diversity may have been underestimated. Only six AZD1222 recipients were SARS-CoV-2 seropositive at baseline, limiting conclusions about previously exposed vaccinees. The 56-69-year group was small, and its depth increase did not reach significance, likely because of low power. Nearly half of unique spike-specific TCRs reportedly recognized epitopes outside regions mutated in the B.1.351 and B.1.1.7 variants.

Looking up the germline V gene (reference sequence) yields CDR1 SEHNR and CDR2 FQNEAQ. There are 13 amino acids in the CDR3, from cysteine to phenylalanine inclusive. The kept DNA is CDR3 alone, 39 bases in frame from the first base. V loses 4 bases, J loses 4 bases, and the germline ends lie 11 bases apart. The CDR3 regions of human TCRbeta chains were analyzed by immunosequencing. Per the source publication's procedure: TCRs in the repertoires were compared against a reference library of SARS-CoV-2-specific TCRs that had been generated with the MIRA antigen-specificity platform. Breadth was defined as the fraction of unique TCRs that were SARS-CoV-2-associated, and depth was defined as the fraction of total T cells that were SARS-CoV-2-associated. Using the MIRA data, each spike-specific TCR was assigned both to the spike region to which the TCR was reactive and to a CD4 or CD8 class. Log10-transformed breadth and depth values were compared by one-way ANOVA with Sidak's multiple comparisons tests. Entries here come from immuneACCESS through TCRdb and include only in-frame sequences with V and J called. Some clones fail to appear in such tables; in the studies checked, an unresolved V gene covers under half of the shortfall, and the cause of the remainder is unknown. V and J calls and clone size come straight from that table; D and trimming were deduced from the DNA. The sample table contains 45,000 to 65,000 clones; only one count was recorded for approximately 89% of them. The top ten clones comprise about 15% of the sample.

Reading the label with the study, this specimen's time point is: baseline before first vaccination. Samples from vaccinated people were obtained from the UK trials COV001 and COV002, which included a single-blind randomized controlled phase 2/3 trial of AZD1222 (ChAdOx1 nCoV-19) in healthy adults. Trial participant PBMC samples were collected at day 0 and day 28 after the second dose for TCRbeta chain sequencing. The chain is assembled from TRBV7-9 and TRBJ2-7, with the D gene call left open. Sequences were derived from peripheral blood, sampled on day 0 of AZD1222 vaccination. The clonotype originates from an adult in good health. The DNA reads TGTGCCAGCAGCTCGGAGAGGCGGTACGAGCAGTACTTC. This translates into CASSSERRYEQYF. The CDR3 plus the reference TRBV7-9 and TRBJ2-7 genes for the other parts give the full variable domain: DTGVSQNPRHKITKRGQNVTFRCDPISEHNRLYWYRQTLGQGPEFLTYFQNEAQLEKSRLLSDRFSAERPKGSFSTLEIQRTEQGDSAMYLCASSSERRYEQYFGPGTRLTVT.